A selection of T cell receptor beta chains follows, all from one sample in a study of cytomegalovirus exposure and HLA in healthy donors. The assay was immunoSEQ multiplex PCR, and TCRdb's table has in-frame clones only and misses some. The sample shows just over 150,000 clones, under 80% of them seen only once. What was sequenced was PBMCs. These receptor sequences come from a female donor in good health and CMV-seronegative. The CDR3 runs from the conserved cysteine through the conserved F or W. Fields, in order: J gene, clone size, D gene, V gene, CDR3 protein, CDR3 DNA. D genes are given only for firm matches. Size tells how often a clone was seen (once, few, many) or the class of an expanded clone, and some rows leave it out.

TRBJ2-5 | . | TRBD1 | TRBV5-5 | CASSLGQGLQETQYF | TGTGCCAGCAGCTTGGGACAGGGGCTACAAGAGACCCAGTACTTC
TRBJ1-2 | few | . | TRBV5-1 | CASSLGPNYGYTF | TGCGCCAGCAGCTTGGGGCCTAACTATGGCTACACCTTC
TRBJ1-1 | . | TRBD1 | TRBV27 | CASSPIPPGQVTEAFF | TGTGCCAGCAGTCCAATTCCCCCGGGACAGGTCACTGAAGCTTTCTTT
TRBJ2-5 | few | TRBD2 | TRBV19 | CASSISGIETQYF | TGTGCCAGTAGTATAAGCGGGATAGAGACCCAGTACTTC
TRBJ1-1 | . | TRBD1 | TRBV19 | CACGQGAYTEAFF | TGTGCCTGTGGACAGGGGGCTTACACTGAAGCTTTCTTT
TRBJ1-2 | . | TRBD1 | TRBV5-1 | CASKTGGSNYGYTF | TGCGCCAGCAAGACAGGGGGATCTAACTATGGCTACACCTTC
TRBJ1-3 | . | TRBD1 | TRBV2 | CASNRDSVLSGNTIYF | TGTGCCAGCAACCGGGACAGCGTCCTTTCTGGAAACACCATATATTTT
TRBJ1-1 | . | TRBD1 | TRBV29-1 | CSGDRGIPEAFF | TGCAGCGGGGACAGGGGCATTCCTGAAGCTTTCTTT
TRBJ2-1 | . | TRBD2 | TRBV5-1 | CASTAGERNEQFF | TGCGCCAGCACAGCGGGAGAGCGGAATGAGCAGTTCTTC
TRBJ2-5 | . | TRBD1 | TRBV7-9 | CASGTGARVETQYF | TGTGCCAGCGGGACAGGGGCAAGGGTGGAGACCCAGTACTTC
TRBJ1-2 | . | . | TRBV7-2 | CASSFPAGGMDYGYTF | TGTGCCAGCAGCTTCCCCGCGGGAGGGATGGACTATGGCTACACCTTC
TRBJ1-5 | . | . | TRBV6-6 | CASTNEGRGNQPQHF | TGTGCCAGCACCAACGAGGGCAGGGGTAATCAACCCCAGCATTTT
TRBJ1-2 | . | TRBD1 | TRBV2 | CASSETGPLYGYTF | TGTGCCAGCAGTGAGACAGGGCCCCTCTATGGCTACACCTTC
TRBJ1-5 | . | . | TRBV29-1 | CSVEGKGNGQSDDQPQHF | TGCAGCGTTGAAGGGAAGGGAAACGGACAGTCCGACGATCAGCCCCAGCATTTT
TRBJ2-1 | . | TRBD1 | TRBV7-3 | CASSSQGGAWASEQFF | TGTGCCAGCAGCTCCCAAGGGGGCGCTTGGGCAAGTGAGCAGTTCTTC
TRBJ2-1 | . | . | TRBV5-1 | CASRTDVRGEQFF | TGCGCCAGCAGGACAGATGTAAGGGGTGAGCAGTTCTTC
TRBJ2-1 | . | TRBD1 | TRBV2 | CASSRDRQNEQFF | TGTGCCAGCAGCCGGGACAGACAAAATGAGCAGTTCTTC
TRBJ1-1 | . | . | TRBV9 | CASSVEANTEAFF | TGTGCCAGCAGCGTAGAAGCGAACACTGAAGCTTTCTTT
TRBJ1-2 | once | . | TRBV4-2 | CASSQAYSDSNYGYTF | TGTGCCAGCAGCCAGGCTTACAGCGACAGCAACTATGGCTACACCTTC
TRBJ2-3 | . | . | TRBV6-5 | CASSSGADTQYF | TGTGCCAGCAGTTCAGGGGCAGATACGCAGTATTTT
TRBJ1-2 | few | . | TRBV7-3 | CASSLDPGGYGYTF | TGTGCCAGCAGCTTAGATCCGGGGGGCTATGGCTACACCTTC
TRBJ2-1 | . | . | TRBV6-4 | CASSDSWTASSYNEQFF | TGTGCCAGCAGTGACTCGTGGACTGCTAGCTCCTACAATGAGCAGTTCTTC
TRBJ1-1 | . | . | TRBV19 | CASSIGAVNTEAFF | TGTGCCAGTAGTATAGGAGCGGTGAACACTGAAGCTTTCTTT
TRBJ2-7 | few | TRBD1 | TRBV29-1 | CSVEGDRGLEQYF | TGCAGCGTTGAGGGGGACAGGGGGCTCGAGCAGTACTTC
TRBJ1-1 | . | . | TRBV2 | CASSEQNTEAFF | TGTGCCAGCAGTGAACAGAACACTGAAGCTTTCTTT
TRBJ2-7 | few | . | TRBV6-5 | CASSYSSLLSYEQYF | TGTGCCAGCAGTTACTCTTCCCTACTCTCCTACGAGCAGTACTTC
TRBJ1-1 | . | . | TRBV5-4 | CASSLWRGERAFF | TGTGCCAGCAGCTTGTGGAGGGGAGAGAGGGCTTTCTTT
TRBJ2-7 | . | . | TRBV19 | CASSPGGRSPYEQYF | TGTGCCAGTAGTCCCGGCGGGCGCAGCCCCTACGAGCAGTACTTC
TRBJ2-7 | . | TRBD2 | TRBV5-1 | CASSLARGGDEQYF | TGCGCCAGCAGCTTGGCCCGGGGGGGCGACGAGCAGTACTTC
TRBJ1-1 | few | . | TRBV11-2 | CASSLAGTNTEAFF | TGTGCCAGCAGCTTAGCAGGGACTAACACTGAAGCTTTCTTT
TRBJ2-3 | . | . | TRBV29-1 | CSVTRVSTDTQYF | TGCAGCGTTACCAGGGTTAGCACAGATACGCAGTATTTT
TRBJ1-5 | few | . | TRBV30 | CAWRAGAGQPQHF | TGTGCCTGGAGGGCAGGGGCCGGTCAGCCCCAGCATTTT
TRBJ1-2 | . | . | TRBV30 | CAWWVRGGRIGYTF | TGTGCCTGGTGGGTGAGGGGGGGCAGAATTGGCTACACCTTC
TRBJ2-3 | . | TRBD2 | TRBV10-1 | CASSEGLAGGHTQYF | TGCGCCAGCAGTGAGGGACTAGCGGGGGGACATACGCAGTATTTT
TRBJ2-2 | once | TRBD1 | TRBV9 | CASSAPRTGGRRELFF | TGTGCCAGCAGCGCTCCTCGGACAGGCGGCCGGAGGGAGCTGTTTTTT
TRBJ2-1 | . | TRBD2 | TRBV30 | CAWSVLAGFNEQFF | TGTGCCTGGAGTGTACTAGCGGGGTTCAATGAGCAGTTCTTC
TRBJ2-3 | . | . | TRBV5-6 | CASSLVGDSSTDTQYF | TGTGCCAGCAGCTTGGTAGGAGATTCTAGCACAGATACGCAGTATTTT
TRBJ2-2 | . | . | TRBV7-8 | CASNGENTGELFF | TGTGCCAGCAACGGGGAGAACACCGGGGAGCTGTTTTTT
TRBJ1-2 | . | TRBD1 | TRBV12-5 | CASGLGDRGSNYGYTF | TGTGCTAGTGGTTTGGGGGACAGGGGATCCAACTATGGCTACACCTTC
TRBJ1-1 | . | TRBD1 | TRBV9 | CASSKDRGPTEAFF | TGTGCCAGCAGCAAAGACAGGGGGCCCACTGAAGCTTTCTTT
TRBJ2-7 | . | TRBD2 | TRBV2 | CATGGAYEQYF | TGTGCAACGGGGGGGGCCTACGAGCAGTACTTC
TRBJ2-2 | . | TRBD1 | TRBV27 | CASSISGDPGTGSMTGELFF | TGTGCCAGCAGCATTTCGGGGGACCCCGGGACAGGGAGTATGACCGGGGAGCTGTTTTTT
TRBJ1-5 | once | TRBD1 | TRBV9 | CASSLTGINQPQHF | TGTGCCAGCAGCCTGACAGGGATCAATCAGCCCCAGCATTTT
TRBJ1-2 | . | . | TRBV5-8 | CASTRTGSFNYGYTF | TGTGCCAGCACCCGAACGGGGTCCTTTAACTATGGCTACACCTTC
TRBJ1-2 | . | TRBD1 | TRBV30 | CAWSLGQGYGYTF | TGTGCCTGGAGTCTAGGACAGGGATATGGCTACACCTTC
TRBJ2-7 | . | . | TRBV10-3 | CAISDQILSSYEQYF | TGTGCCATCAGTGATCAAATATTGAGCTCCTACGAGCAGTACTTC
TRBJ2-3 | . | TRBD1 | TRBV5-8 | CASTITGTGGGYF | TGTGCCAGCACCATCACCGGGACAGGGGGCGGGTATTTT
TRBJ2-3 | . | . | TRBV7-9 | CASSPPRGAGATDTQYF | TGTGCCAGCAGCCCCCCCAGGGGTGCGGGGGCCACAGATACGCAGTATTTT
TRBJ1-1 | . | . | TRBV6-1 | CASSEQKNTEAFF | TGTGCCAGCAGTGAACAGAAGAACACTGAAGCTTTCTTT
TRBJ2-3 | . | TRBD1 | TRBV5-4 | CASSSRDRAADTQYF | TGTGCCAGCAGCTCCCGGGACAGGGCCGCAGATACGCAGTATTTT
TRBJ1-2 | . | TRBD1 | TRBV7-2 | CASSQGGARGYTF | TGTGCCAGCAGTCAAGGGGGCGCGAGGGGCTACACCTTC
TRBJ1-1 | once | TRBD1 | TRBV4-1 | CASRLGQAHGNTEAFF | TGCGCCAGCAGACTCGGACAGGCCCACGGGAACACTGAAGCTTTCTTT
TRBJ2-7 | . | TRBD2 | TRBV13 | CASSWTSGIYEQYF | TGTGCCAGCAGTTGGACTAGCGGGATCTACGAGCAGTACTTC